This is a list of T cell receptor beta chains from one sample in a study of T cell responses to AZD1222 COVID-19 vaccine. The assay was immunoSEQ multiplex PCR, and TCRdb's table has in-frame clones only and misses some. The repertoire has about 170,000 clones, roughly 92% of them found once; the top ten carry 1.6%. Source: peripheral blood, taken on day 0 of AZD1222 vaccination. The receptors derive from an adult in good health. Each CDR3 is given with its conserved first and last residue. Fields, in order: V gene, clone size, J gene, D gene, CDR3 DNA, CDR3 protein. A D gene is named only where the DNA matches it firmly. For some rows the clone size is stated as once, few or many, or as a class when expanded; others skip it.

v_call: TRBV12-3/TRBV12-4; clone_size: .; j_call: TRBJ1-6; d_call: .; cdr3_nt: TGTGCCAGCACTTCCGGGACGCTACCCCTCCACTTT; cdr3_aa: CASTSGTLPLHF
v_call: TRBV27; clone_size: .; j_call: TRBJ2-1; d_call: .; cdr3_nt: TGTGCCAGCAGTTTATGGACATTCCCGTACAATGAGCAGTTCTTC; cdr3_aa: CASSLWTFPYNEQFF
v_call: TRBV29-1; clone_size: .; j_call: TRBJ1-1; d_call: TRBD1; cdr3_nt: TGCAGCGTTTACTCGAGGGGGCGCCTAGGAGCTTTCTTT; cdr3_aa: CSVYSRGRLGAFF
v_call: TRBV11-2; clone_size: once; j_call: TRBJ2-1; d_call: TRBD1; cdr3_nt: TGTGCCAGCAGCGCTCGAGGACAGGGAAACAATGAGCAGTTCTTC; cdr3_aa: CASSARGQGNNEQFF
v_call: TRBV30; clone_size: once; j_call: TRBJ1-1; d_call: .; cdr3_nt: TGTGCCACTGGACGGGTCATGAACACTGAAGCTTTCTTT; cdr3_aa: CATGRVMNTEAFF
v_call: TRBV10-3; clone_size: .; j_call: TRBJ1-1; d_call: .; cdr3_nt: TGTGCCATCAGTGATAGTCAGCACACTGAAGCTTTCTTT; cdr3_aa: CAISDSQHTEAFF
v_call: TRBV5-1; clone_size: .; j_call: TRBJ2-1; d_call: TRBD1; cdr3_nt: TGCGCCAGCAGCTCCTGGACAGGGGTAGCCTACAATGAGCAGTTCTTC; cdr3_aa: CASSSWTGVAYNEQFF
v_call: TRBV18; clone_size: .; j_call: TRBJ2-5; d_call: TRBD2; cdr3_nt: TGTGCCAGCTCACCAAGGGAGGGCGAGACCCAGTACTTC; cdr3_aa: CASSPREGETQYF
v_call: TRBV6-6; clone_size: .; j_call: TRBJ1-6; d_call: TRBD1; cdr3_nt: TGTGCCAGCAGTTACGCCGGGACAGGGGATAAAGGAGCCCTCCACTTT; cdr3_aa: CASSYAGTGDKGALHF
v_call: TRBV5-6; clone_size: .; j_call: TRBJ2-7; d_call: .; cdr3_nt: TGTGCCAGCAGCTTTCGGGCGGTGGGTAGGTACGAGCAGTACTTC; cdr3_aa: CASSFRAVGRYEQYF
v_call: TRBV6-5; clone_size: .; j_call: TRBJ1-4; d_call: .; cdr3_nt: TGTGCCAGCAGTTCCGCCGTGGACAGAGGAGAAAAACTGTTTTTT; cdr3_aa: CASSSAVDRGEKLFF
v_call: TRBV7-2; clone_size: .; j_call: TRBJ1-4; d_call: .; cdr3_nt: TGTGCCAGCAGCTTAAACGAGGGGCGCGGTGAAAAACTGTTTTTT; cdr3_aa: CASSLNEGRGEKLFF
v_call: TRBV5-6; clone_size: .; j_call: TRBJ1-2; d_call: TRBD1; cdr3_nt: TGTGCCAGCACCATCGGGACAGGGAACTATGGCTACACCTTC; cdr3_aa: CASTIGTGNYGYTF
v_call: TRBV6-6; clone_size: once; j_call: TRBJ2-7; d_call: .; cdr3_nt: TGTGCCAGCAGTTACTCGTTGGCCGAGTCCTACGAGCAGTACTTC; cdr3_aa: CASSYSLAESYEQYF
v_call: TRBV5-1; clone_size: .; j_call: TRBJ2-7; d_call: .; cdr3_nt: TGCGCCAGCAGCTTGGCCAGGAACGAGCAGTACTTC; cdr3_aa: CASSLARNEQYF
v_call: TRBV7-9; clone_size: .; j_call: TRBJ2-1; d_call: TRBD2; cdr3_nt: TGTGCCAGCAGCCGCATAGGAGCGGGAGTAAGCGATGAGCAGTTCTTC; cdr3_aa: CASSRIGAGVSDEQFF
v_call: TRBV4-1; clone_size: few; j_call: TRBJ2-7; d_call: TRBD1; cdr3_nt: TGCGCCAGCAGCTTTACAGGGGGCCCCTACGAGCAGTACTTC; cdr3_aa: CASSFTGGPYEQYF
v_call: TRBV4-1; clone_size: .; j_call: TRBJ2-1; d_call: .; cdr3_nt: TGCGCCAGCAGCCAAGATGGCCCCTACAATGAGCAGTTCTTC; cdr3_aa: CASSQDGPYNEQFF
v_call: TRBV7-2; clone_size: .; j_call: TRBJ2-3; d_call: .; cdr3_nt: TGTGCCAGCACCCGACTTGGCGGCGCAGATACGCAGTATTTT; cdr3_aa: CASTRLGGADTQYF
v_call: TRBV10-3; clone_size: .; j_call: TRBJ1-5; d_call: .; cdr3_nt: TGTGCCATCAGTGCGGTTAGTAGCAATCAGCCCCAGCATTTT; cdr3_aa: CAISAVSSNQPQHF
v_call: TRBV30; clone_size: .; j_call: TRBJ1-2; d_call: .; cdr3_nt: TGTGCCTGCCAGGGCGAGGGTTATTGGAACTATGGCTACACCTTC; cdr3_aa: CACQGEGYWNYGYTF
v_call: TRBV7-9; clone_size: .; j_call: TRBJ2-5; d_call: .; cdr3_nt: TGTGCCAGCAGCCCATCGACAGGGAGGGAGACCCAGTACTTC; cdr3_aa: CASSPSTGRETQYF
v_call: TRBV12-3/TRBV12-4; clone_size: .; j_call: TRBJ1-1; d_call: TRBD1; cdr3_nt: TGTGCCAGCACTCAGGGGGCGGAAACTGAAGCTTTCTTT; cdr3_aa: CASTQGAETEAFF
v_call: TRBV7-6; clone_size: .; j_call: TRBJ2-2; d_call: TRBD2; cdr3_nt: TGTGCCAGCAGCTTATTCGTAGCGGGAGTATCGTCCGGGGAGCTGTTTTTT; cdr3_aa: CASSLFVAGVSSGELFF
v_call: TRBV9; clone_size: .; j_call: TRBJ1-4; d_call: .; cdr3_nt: TGTGCCAGCAGCAGACTAGCAACTAATGAAAAACTGTTTTTT; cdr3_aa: CASSRLATNEKLFF
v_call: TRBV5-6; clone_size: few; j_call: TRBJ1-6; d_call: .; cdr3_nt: TGTGCCAGCACCCCGGGAGCAGGAGGTTCACCCCTCCACTTT; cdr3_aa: CASTPGAGGSPLHF
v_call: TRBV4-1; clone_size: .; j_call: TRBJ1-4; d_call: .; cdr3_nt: TGCGCCAGCAGCCTCCGGGACAATGAAAAACTGTTTTTT; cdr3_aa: CASSLRDNEKLFF
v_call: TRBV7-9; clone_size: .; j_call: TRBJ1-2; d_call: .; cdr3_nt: TGTGCCAGCAGCTTAGACCACCCTCGGTTCCGAGGCTACACCTTC; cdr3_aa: CASSLDHPRFRGYTF
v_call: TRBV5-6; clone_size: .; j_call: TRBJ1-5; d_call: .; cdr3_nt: TGTGCCAGCAGCTTTCACCAGACGTTTAATCAGCCCCAGCATTTT; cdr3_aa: CASSFHQTFNQPQHF
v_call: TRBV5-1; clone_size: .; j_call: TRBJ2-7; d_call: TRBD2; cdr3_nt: TGCGCCAGCAGCTTTACTAGCGGGAGTAGGGAGCAGTACTTC; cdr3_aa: CASSFTSGSREQYF
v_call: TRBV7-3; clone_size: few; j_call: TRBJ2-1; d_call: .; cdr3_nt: TGTGCCAGCAGCTTAACTCCGGGGAGCTACAATGAGCAGTTCTTC; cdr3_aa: CASSLTPGSYNEQFF
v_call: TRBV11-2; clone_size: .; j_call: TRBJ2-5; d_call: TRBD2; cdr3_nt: TGTGCCAGCAGCCTCTGGGGGGGTAAACAAGAGACCCAGTACTTC; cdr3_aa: CASSLWGGKQETQYF
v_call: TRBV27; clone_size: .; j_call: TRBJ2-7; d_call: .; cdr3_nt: TGTGCCAGCAGCCTTGATACAGGGCCCTACGAGCAGTACTTC; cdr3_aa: CASSLDTGPYEQYF
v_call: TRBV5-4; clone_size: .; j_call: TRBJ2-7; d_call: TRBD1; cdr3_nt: TGTGCCAGCAGCTCCTGGGACAGGGGGGCCTTCGAGCAGTACTTC; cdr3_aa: CASSSWDRGAFEQYF
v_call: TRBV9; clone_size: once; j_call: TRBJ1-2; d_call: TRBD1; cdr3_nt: TGTGCCAGCAGCACCACTACAGGGGACTATGGCTACACCTTC; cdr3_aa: CASSTTTGDYGYTF
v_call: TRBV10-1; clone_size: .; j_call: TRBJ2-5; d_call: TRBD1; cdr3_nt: TGCGCCAGCAGTGAACGACAGGGTTTCCAAGAGACCCAGTACTTC; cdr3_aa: CASSERQGFQETQYF
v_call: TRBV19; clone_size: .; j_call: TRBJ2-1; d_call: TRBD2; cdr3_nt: TGTGCCAGTAGTGCAGGACTAGTGGGCTACAATGAGCAGTTCTTC; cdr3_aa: CASSAGLVGYNEQFF
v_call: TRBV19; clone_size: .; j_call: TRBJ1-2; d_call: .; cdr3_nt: TGTGCCAGTAGTAGGGGAGGGTCTAACTATGGCTACACCTTC; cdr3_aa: CASSRGGSNYGYTF
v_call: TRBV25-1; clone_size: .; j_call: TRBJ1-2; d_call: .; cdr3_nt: TGTGCCAGCAGTGAATACCAGGGCGATGGCTACACCTTC; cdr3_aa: CASSEYQGDGYTF
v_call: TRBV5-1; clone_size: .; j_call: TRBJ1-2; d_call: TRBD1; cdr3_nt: TGCGCCAGCAGTTCCGGGACAGGGGGAGGATCTGGCTACACCTTC; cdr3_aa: CASSSGTGGGSGYTF
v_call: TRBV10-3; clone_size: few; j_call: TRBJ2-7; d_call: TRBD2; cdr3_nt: TGTGCCAACGGTAGGGGAGGGTACGACGAGCAGTACTTC; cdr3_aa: CANGRGGYDEQYF
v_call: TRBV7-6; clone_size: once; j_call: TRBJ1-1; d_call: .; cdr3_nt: TGTGCCAGCAGCTTATCAGCGGGGGCAACGACTGAAGCTTTCTTT; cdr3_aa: CASSLSAGATTEAFF
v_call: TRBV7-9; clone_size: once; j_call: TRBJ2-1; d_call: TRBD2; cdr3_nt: TGTGCCAGCAGGATGGGGGGACTACCATACAATGAGCAGTTCTTC; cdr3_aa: CASRMGGLPYNEQFF
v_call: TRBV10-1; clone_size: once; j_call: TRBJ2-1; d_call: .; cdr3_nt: TGCGCCAGCAGTGAGTCGGTCAGGGCCGGTTCTAGTCTGTTCTTC; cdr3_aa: CASSESVRAGSSLFF
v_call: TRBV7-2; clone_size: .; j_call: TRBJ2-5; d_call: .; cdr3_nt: TGTGCCAGCAGCCCGAACTATGGGGGAGAGACCCAGTACTTC; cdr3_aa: CASSPNYGGETQYF
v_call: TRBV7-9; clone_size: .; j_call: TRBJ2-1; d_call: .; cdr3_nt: TGTGGTGGGGACCGCTCCTACAATGAGCAGTTCTTC; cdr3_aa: CGGDRSYNEQFF
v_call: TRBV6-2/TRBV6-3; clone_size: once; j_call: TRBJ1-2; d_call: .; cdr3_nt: TGTGCCAGCAGTGACCCCCCCGGGAATTATGGCTACACCTTC; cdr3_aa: CASSDPPGNYGYTF
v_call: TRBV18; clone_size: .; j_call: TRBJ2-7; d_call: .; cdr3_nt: TGTGCCAGCTCACGAACTGGGGACGAGCAGTACTTC; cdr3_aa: CASSRTGDEQYF
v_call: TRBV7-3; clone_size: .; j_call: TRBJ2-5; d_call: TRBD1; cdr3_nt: TGTGCCAGCAGCCGACAGGGCCAACTAGGGGAGACCCAGTACTTC; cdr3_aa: CASSRQGQLGETQYF
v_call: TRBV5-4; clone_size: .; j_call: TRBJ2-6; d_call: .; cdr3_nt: TGTGCCAGCAGCTTGGGGGTCTTCTCTGGGGCCAACGTCCTGACTTTC; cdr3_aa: CASSLGVFSGANVLTF
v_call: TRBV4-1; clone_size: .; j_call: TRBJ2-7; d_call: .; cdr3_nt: TGCGCCAGCAGCCAGAGACAGGAGCGCTACGAGCAGTACTTC; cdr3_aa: CASSQRQERYEQYF
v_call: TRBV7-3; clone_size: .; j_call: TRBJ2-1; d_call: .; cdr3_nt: TGTGCCAGCAGCTTAGTTGGCAGGGCTACCTACAATGAGCAGTTCTTC; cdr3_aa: CASSLVGRATYNEQFF
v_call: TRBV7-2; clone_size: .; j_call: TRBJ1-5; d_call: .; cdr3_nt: TGTGCCAGCAGCTTACACACAGGACAGCCCCAGCATTTT; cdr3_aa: CASSLHTGQPQHF